This T cell receptor beta chain derives from a study of vaccination effects on CD4 cells after COVID-19. Comments on this clone: Its antigen is unidentified.

The CDR3 has 16 residues. Trimming removed 5 bases from V and 6 bases from J; junction bases left unmatched: 8. Germline assignment: CDR1 LNHNV and CDR2 YYDKDF (reference sequence). In the ViraFEST assay, antigen-specific CD4+ clonotypes were identified by expansion after peptide-pool stimulation. Subsequent to roughly 9 days of culture, CD4+ T cells were isolated. SARS-CoV-2 infection was confirmed by PCR in the person between March and December 2020. The participants, recipients of two vaccine doses, got either BNT162b2 or mRNA-1273. Profiled with immunoSEQ multiplex PCR; TCRdb holds only in-frame clones, not every one. The sample holds over 15,000 clones, 65% to 75% seen once.

V usage is TRBV15 and J usage is TRBJ2-2; 11 bases align to TRBD1. The source of this sequence is a human donor who had a prior SARS-CoV-2 infection. The material sequenced was CD4+ T cells from PBMCs cultured with SARS-CoV-2 spike peptides, taken after COVID-19 vaccination. The CDR3 reads CATSGQGAPTSGELFF. The CDR3 nucleotides are TGTGCCACCAGCGGACAGGGGGCGCCAACGTCCGGGGAGCTGTTTTTT.